This T cell receptor (beta chain) was observed in a study of T cell repertoires in ileal Crohn's disease. Study overall: At surgery, under 40% of patients smoked, with median disease duration about 7.9 years.

The CDR3 runs to 12 residues. V lost 2 bases to trimming and J lost 4 bases, with 6 bases between them. Germline-derived CDR1 and CDR2 are KGHSH and LQKENI. Sequencing was performed with immunoSEQ multiplex PCR; in TCRdb, only in-frame clones are kept and a portion is missing. This sample has about 15,000 clones, with roughly 82% found just once. Note on this clone: No antigen is known for it.

Study observations and caveats: High-frequency clones were more common in sorted CD8 than CD4 cells.

Material: ileal tissue. The genes are TRBV18 and TRBJ2-7, with D perhaps TRBD2 (5 bases). The source of this sequence is an adult with Crohn's disease. The CDR3 nucleotides read TGTGCCAGCTCACCAGAGCGGTACGAGCAGTACTTC. Its protein is CASSPERYEQYF. The full variable domain, its missing parts supplied by reference TRBV18 and TRBJ2-7, is NAGVMQNPRHLVRRRGQEARLRCSPMKGHSHVYWYRQLPEEGLKFMVYLQKENIIDESGMPKERFSAEFPKEGPSILRIQQVVRGDSAAYFCASSPERYEQYFGPGTRLTVT.